This T cell receptor (beta chain) was found in a study of beta chain features in type 1 diabetes (dated by TCRdb to 2017 to 2018). In the study overall: Mean age, gender distribution, total cell number and subset yield were not different between patients and healthy donors. A total of roughly 100 million sorted cells were examined across all samples, and RNA yield correlated strongly with the number of cells per subset. In the study, recently diagnosed type 1 diabetes patients and matched healthy donors were compared on the TCRB repertoires of their sorted circulating CD4+ T cell subsets. Regulatory and stem cell-like memory subsets were obtained from only 8 patients and about 8 healthy donors, while naive and central memory subsets were obtained from all 30 or so donors. What the research found in general, with its limitations: Naive, central memory and regulatory TCRB repertoires appeared to be more alike among patients than among healthy donors. Sequencing cDNA rather than genomic DNA could over-represent highly expressing activated cells, although activation and CD3 levels did not differ between groups. At VDJ recombination sites, type 1 diabetes patients had fewer insertions and more deleted nucleotides, which implies abnormalities in thymic rearrangement. PCR might favor shorter templates, but patient and control samples were amplified and corrected together, so any skew would affect both groups equally. Type 1 diabetes patients showed a moderate but significant shortening of TCRB CDR3 length in all four CD4+ subsets. Only small numbers of individuals were included in the HLA sub-analyses, which left unresolved whether HLA type had any influence on TCRB rearrangement.

This clone came up a few times. What antigen it recognizes has not been identified. No much larger clone is present one base from it, and per-base qualities are unavailable. According to the germline V gene, CDR1 reads SQVTM and CDR2 reads ANQGSEA. The germline ends are 15 bases apart after V is trimmed by 6 bases and J by 3 bases. From the cysteine through the phenylalanine, the CDR3 covers 14 amino acids. The CDR3 DNA has 42 bases and is translated from base 1. The entire isolated RNA was reverse transcribed using the High Capacity cDNA Reverse Transcription Kit, and thus expressed TCRB transcripts were sequenced. Deep immunoSEQ sequencing was performed on naive, central memory and regulatory T cell samples, with an average of roughly 3.3 million total reads per sample. After sorted cells were lysed in RLT buffer, RNA was extracted with DNase-treated RNeasy Micro or Mini kits, with the choice depending on cell number. Each cell subset was processed on its own to prevent cross-contamination, while patient and healthy donor samples were processed together. The immunoSEQ multiplex PCR was used to amplify TCRB sequences from cDNA, generating 87-bp fragments that spanned the CDR3 region. Sequencing of the amplicons was performed on the Illumina HiSeq platform. The study's processing was this. PCR bias was corrected computationally using synthetic template baselines, and reads within Hamming distance 2 were collapsed, with unmergeable singletons discarded. Reads were aligned against IMGT so that V, D and J genes, CDR3 length and insertions or deletions at six rearrangement sites could be assigned. Within each subset, clonotype counts were normalized to sorted cell number, and only after that were true diversity and Gini coefficients computed with the tcR R package. Repertoire sharing was quantified using the overlap coefficient calculated on TCRB nucleotide sequences. Out-of-frame TCRB sequences from naive cells were analyzed to stand in for the pre-selection repertoire. TCRdb stores this immuneACCESS table with in-frame sequences only. Part of the clones is absent; in the studies checked, under half of the shortfall reflects unresolved V genes, and no reason is known for the rest. D and trimming were read from the DNA, whereas the V and J calls and clone size are those reported in that table. This sample is represented by around 250,000 clones; about 15% of them were singletons. The ten largest clones represent 0.015% to 0.02% of the sample.

Each donor gave one peripheral blood draw, averaging around 120 mL, which was collected into heparinised tubes. A BD FACSAria II was used to sort naive, central memory, regulatory and stem cell-like memory CD4+ T cells with a panel that included CD45RO, CCR7, CD25, CD127, CD95 and CD27. A purity above 95% was achieved for all sorted populations. PBMCs were isolated right away by Lymphoprep density gradient centrifugation and were stained directly, without culture. Samples were stained and sorted in pairs, with one healthy donor and one patient per experiment, so that batch effects were minimized. The V and J genes are TRBV29-1 and TRBJ2-1; TRBD2 is a possible D gene, resting on 5 matching bases. This TCR was recovered from a man aged 25-45 years with type 1 diabetes. The sequenced sample consisted of naive CD4+ T cells from blood. Per the publication, the cell subset or site label means: true naive CD4+ T cells. CDR3 loop: CSVSLAWVYNEQFF. Read as DNA, the sequence is TGCAGCGTGAGTCTAGCCTGGGTCTACAATGAGCAGTTCTTC.